The 5 T cell receptor beta chains given below trace back to one sample, sequenced in a study of blood T cell repertoires in COVID-19. Profiled with immunoSEQ multiplex PCR; TCRdb holds only in-frame clones, not every one. The table records approximately 210,000 clones, approximately 84% of them present only once. The sequenced sample consisted of peripheral blood. The origin of the receptors is a woman between 50 and 59 years old with active or convalescent COVID-19.

This clone came up many times. The chain recombines TRBV25-1 with TRBJ2-2; D might be TRBD2 (5 bases). The CDR3 consists of 14 residues. V was trimmed by 4 bases and J by 8 bases, leaving 14 bases between them. CDR1 is MGHDK and CDR2 is SYGVNS in the germline V gene. The CDR3 DNA reads as TGTGCCAGCAGTGTTTCCCCGCGGGCTGGGGAGCTGTTTTTT. Its translation: CASSVSPRAGELFF.

The chain carries TRBV5-1 and TRBJ2-1; 14 nucleotides agree with TRBD2. Germline V gene sequence: CDR1 SGHRS, CDR2 YFSETQ. The length of the CDR3 is 17 residues. Trimming took 4 bases from V and 0 from J; bases not matched to a gene: 3. The CDR3: CASSDGLAGGSYNEQFF. CDR3 sequence (DNA): TGCGCCAGCAGCGACGGACTAGCGGGAGGCTCCTACAATGAGCAGTTCTTC.

The chain links TRBV24-1 to TRBJ1-6; D remains unclear. Germline-derived CDR1 and CDR2 are KGHDR and SFDVKD. The CDR3 totals 14 residues. V lost 2 bases to trimming and J lost 5 bases, with 6 bases between them. CDR3 amino acids: CATSDSGNNSPLHF. CDR3 nucleotides: TGTGCCACCAGTGATTCAGGAAATAATTCACCCCTCCACTTT.

The chain carries TRBV24-1 and TRBJ1-2, with TRBD1 matching over 9 bases. After removal of 4 bases from V and 7 bases from J, the junction contained 3 bases not matched to a gene. The CDR3 runs 13 residues. Germline assignment: CDR1 KGHDR and CDR2 SFDVKD. The CDR3 region has the DNA TGTGCCACCAGTGAAGACAGGGGGGCTGGCTACACCTTC. Protein sequence: CATSEDRGAGYTF.

This chain joins TRBV7-9 and TRBJ2-7; 9 nucleotides align to TRBD2. Germline loops: CDR1 SEHNR, CDR2 FQNEAQ (reference sequence). V was clipped by 1 base and J by 0 bases; unmatched bases: 4. The CDR3 extends over 16 amino acids. The chain's CDR3 is CASSLVGSGSSYEQYF. The DNA of the CDR3 is TGTGCCAGCAGCTTAGTTGGTAGCGGGAGCTCCTACGAGCAGTACTTC. Supplemented by reference TRBV7-9 and TRBJ2-7, the full variable domain reads DTGVSQNPRHKITKRGQNVTFRCDPISEHNRLYWYRQTLGQGPEFLTYFQNEAQLEKSRLLSDRFSAERPKGSFSTLEIQRTEQGDSAMYLCASSLVGSGSSYEQYFGPGTRLTVT.